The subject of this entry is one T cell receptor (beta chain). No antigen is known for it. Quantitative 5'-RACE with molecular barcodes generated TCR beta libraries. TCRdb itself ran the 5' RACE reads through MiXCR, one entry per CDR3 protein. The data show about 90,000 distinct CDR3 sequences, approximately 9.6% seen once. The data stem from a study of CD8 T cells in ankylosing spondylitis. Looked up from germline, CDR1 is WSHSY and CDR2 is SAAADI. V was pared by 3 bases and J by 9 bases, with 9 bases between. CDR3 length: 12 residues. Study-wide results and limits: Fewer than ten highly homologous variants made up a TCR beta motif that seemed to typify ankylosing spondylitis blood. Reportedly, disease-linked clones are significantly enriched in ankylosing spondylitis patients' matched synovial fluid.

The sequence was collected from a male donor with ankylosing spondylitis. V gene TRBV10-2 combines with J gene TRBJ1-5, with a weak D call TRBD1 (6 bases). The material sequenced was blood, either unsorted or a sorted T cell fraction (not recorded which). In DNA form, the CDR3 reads TGCGCCAGCAGTGACTCGGACAGGCCCCAGCATTTT. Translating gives CASSDSDRPQHF.